These 5 T cell receptor beta chains share one sample of origin, sequenced in a study of T cell repertoires in cytomegalovirus infection. TCRdb re-called the reads with MiXCR, one entry per CDR3 protein. The sample holds approximately 630,000 distinct CDR3 sequences; 20% to 30% are singletons and the top ten take 6.5% to 10%. The material sequenced was CD8+ T cells from PBMCs. The source of these receptors is a human donor in good health (CMV status not recorded). Some clones in this sample may be carry-over from other donors' samples.

This clonotype has a count of ten or more. The chain combines TRBV7-2 with TRBJ1-1; D perhaps matches TRBD1 (6 bases). From germline, CDR1 is SGHTA and CDR2 FQGNSA. The CDR3 is 15 amino acids. V was cut by 4 bases and J by 4 bases, with 16 bases left in between. The CDR3 DNA sequence: TGTGCCAGCAGCTCAGCGGGGGGGGCAGGCACTGAAGCTTTCTTT. Its protein product is CASSSAGGAGTEAFF.

This chain uses TRBV2 with TRBJ2-1; unclear D gene. This CDR3 is built from 14 residues. The germline gives CDR1 SNHLY, CDR2 FYNNEI. V was trimmed by 1 base and J by 0 bases, leaving 4 bases between them. CDR3 nucleotide sequence: TGTGCCAGCAGTGAAGACTTCTCCTACAATGAGCAGTTCTTC. The encoded protein is CASSEDFSYNEQFF.

The V call is TRBV4-3, the J call TRBJ2-5; TRBD2 aligns across 9 bases. The ends lost 4 bases at V and 2 bases at J; junction bases unmatched: 8. Germline V gene lookup returns CDR1 LGHNA and CDR2 YSLEER. The CDR3 spans 16 residues. The CDR3 loop reads CASSPRAGGLQETQYF. Written as DNA, the CDR3 is TGCGCCAGCAGCCCCAGAGCGGGGGGACTTCAAGAGACCCAGTACTTC.

The CDR3 reads CASSEWDRVREEAFF. The CDR3 nucleotides are TGTGCCAGCAGTGAATGGGACAGGGTCAGGGAGGAAGCTTTCTTT. The J gene is TRBJ1-1, the V gene TRBV2; TRBD1 agrees at 9 bases. J lost 8 bases, V lost 2 bases, and 9 bases had no gene match. The CDR3 is 15 amino acids. CDR1 and CDR2 (germline): SNHLY, FYNNEI.

Concerning this clonotype: Relative to the germline gene, one junction end is altered; a read error may explain this. The chain couples TRBV6-8 to TRBJ2-1, with 9 bases that match TRBD2. The CDR3 totals 16 residues. In germline, CDR1 is MNHGY, CDR2 SAAAGT. In DNA, the CDR3 is TGTGCCAGCAGTCCCGGGTTAGCGGGGGCCAACAATGGGCAGTTCTTC. Protein: CASSPGLAGANNGQFF.